The rows below give T cell receptor beta chains drawn from one sample of a study of OX40 agonist ivuxolimab in advanced cancers. Only in-frame clones appear in the TCRdb table, and some are missing; sequencing was by immunoSEQ multiplex PCR. The data show 77,000 or so clones, approximately 92% seen once. Sequencing used CD4+ or CD8+ T cells sorted from blood, obtained in a trial of the OX40 agonist ivuxolimab. These receptors all come from an adult with an advanced solid tumor such as melanoma, head and neck, liver or kidney cancer. CDR3s include the opening cysteine and the closing phenylalanine or tryptophan. The D gene is left open where the match is weak. Not all rows give a size; the values are once, few, many and, for expanded clones, a class.

>TRBJ1-2|NA|NA|TRBV27
CASRTGGVNGYTF
TGTGCCAGCAGAACGGGGGGGGTGAATGGCTACACCTTC
>TRBJ1-1|NA|TRBD1|TRBV27
CASSWGTGWNTEAFF
TGTGCCAGCAGTTGGGGGACAGGCTGGAACACTGAAGCTTTCTTT
>TRBJ1-1|NA|NA|TRBV6-1
CASSEAGFRSTEAFF
TGTGCCAGCAGTGAAGCGGGATTCAGGAGCACTGAAGCTTTCTTT
>TRBJ1-5|NA|NA|TRBV18
CASSPPTGLADQPQHF
TGTGCCAGCTCACCACCCACGGGGCTAGCGGATCAGCCCCAGCATTTT
>TRBJ2-7|few|TRBD2|TRBV6-5
CASSYSQLAAYEQYF
TGTGCCAGCAGTTACTCCCAACTAGCGGCCTACGAGCAGTACTTC
>TRBJ1-3|NA|NA|TRBV7-2
CASSLTVTGTSGNTIYF
TGTGCCAGCAGCTTGACCGTAACAGGGACCTCTGGAAACACCATATATTTT
>TRBJ2-2|NA|TRBD1|TRBV5-8
CASGRGPNTGELFF
TGTGCCAGCGGCAGGGGGCCGAACACCGGGGAGCTGTTTTTT
>TRBJ2-3|NA|TRBD2|TRBV5-1
CASSLGLAGDTDTQYF
TGCGCCAGCAGCTTGGGACTAGCGGGTGACACAGATACGCAGTATTTT
>TRBJ1-1|NA|TRBD1|TRBV14
CASSQDGQGMNTEAFF
TGTGCCAGCAGCCAAGATGGACAGGGAATGAACACTGAAGCTTTCTTT
>TRBJ2-7|NA|NA|TRBV10-3
CATQGYDEQYF
TGTGCCACACAGGGATATGACGAGCAGTACTTC
>TRBJ2-1|NA|TRBD1|TRBV19
CASSTGTGSASSYNEQFF
TGTGCCAGTAGTACCGGGACAGGGTCTGCAAGCTCCTACAATGAGCAGTTCTTC
>TRBJ2-2|NA|TRBD1|TRBV13
CASSSRGTGSTGELFF
TGTGCCAGCAGCTCCCGCGGGACAGGGTCTACCGGGGAGCTGTTTTTT
>TRBJ1-1|once|NA|TRBV5-1
CASSLAVQNTEAFF
TGCGCCAGCAGCTTGGCCGTACAGAACACTGAAGCTTTCTTT
>TRBJ1-5|NA|NA|TRBV7-2
CASSPPNQPQHF
TGTGCCAGCAGCCCACCGAATCAGCCCCAGCATTTT
>TRBJ2-5|NA|TRBD2|TRBV19
CASSILASGPGTQYF
TGTGCCAGTAGTATATTGGCTAGCGGCCCAGGAACCCAGTACTTC
>TRBJ2-1|NA|TRBD2|TRBV12-5
CASGSQAGGIYEQFF
TGTGCTAGTGGTTCTCAAGCGGGGGGGATATATGAGCAGTTCTTC
>TRBJ2-7|NA|TRBD2|TRBV5-1
CASSVRLAGGPHEQYF
TGCGCCAGCAGCGTGCGACTAGCGGGAGGGCCCCACGAGCAGTACTTC
>TRBJ2-3|NA|TRBD2|TRBV5-4
CASSSPSGGGTDTQYF
TGTGCCAGCAGCTCCCCCAGCGGGGGTGGCACAGATACGCAGTATTTT
>TRBJ1-5|once|NA|TRBV6-6
CASSSLGTGNQPQHF
TGTGCCAGCAGTTCCCTCGGGACGGGGAATCAGCCCCAGCATTTT
>TRBJ2-5|NA|NA|TRBV28
CASVRGTVYQETQYF
TGTGCCAGCGTAAGGGGGACCGTGTACCAAGAGACCCAGTACTTC
>TRBJ1-6|NA|NA|TRBV5-4
CASSLGGGPGIGSPLHF
TGTGCCAGCAGCTTGGGGGGAGGTCCGGGGATCGGTTCACCCCTCCACTTT
>TRBJ2-2|few|TRBD2|TRBV12-5
CASGLMVLAGEPFSNTGELFF
TGTGCTAGTGGTTTGATGGTGCTAGCGGGAGAACCTTTTTCGAACACCGGGGAGCTGTTTTTT
>TRBJ2-7|NA|TRBD1|TRBV5-1
CASSTGQGAVEQYF
TGCGCCAGCAGCACGGGACAGGGGGCTGTCGAGCAGTACTTC
>TRBJ2-5|NA|NA|TRBV7-9
CASSLETGRAETQYF
TGTGCCAGCAGCTTAGAGACAGGGAGGGCAGAGACCCAGTACTTC
>TRBJ1-5|NA|NA|TRBV21-1
CASSKELWGGTPGQDLYSNQPQHF
TGTGCCAGCAGCAAAGAGTTATGGGGGGGTACACCGGGACAGGATCTATATAGCAATCAGCCCCAGCATTTT
>TRBJ1-6|NA|NA|TRBV7-2
CASMLGGDGSPLHF
TGTGCCAGCATGCTTGGTGGGGACGGGTCACCCCTCCACTTT
>TRBJ2-7|few|NA|TRBV6-5
CASSYNTVSYEQYF
TGTGCCAGCAGTTACAACACTGTCTCCTACGAGCAGTACTTC
>TRBJ2-3|NA|TRBD2|TRBV14
CASSQDTASGGTW
TGTGCCAGCAGCCAAGATACGGCTAGCGGGGGTACCTGG
>TRBJ2-1|NA|NA|TRBV21-1
CASSLGGQGARSEQFF
TGTGCCAGCAGCTTGGGGGGACAGGGGGCAAGAAGCGAGCAGTTCTTC
>TRBJ2-2|once|NA|TRBV6-6
CASSSRAPPFDLFF
TGTGCCAGCAGTTCCCGGGCCCCCCCCTTCGATCTGTTTTTT
>TRBJ2-5|NA|TRBD2|TRBV5-6
CASSLRTSGMGGETQYF
TGTGCCAGCAGCCTAAGGACTAGCGGGATGGGCGGGGAGACCCAGTACTTC
>TRBJ2-7|NA|NA|TRBV5-1
CASSLTAGGFYEQYF
TGCGCCAGCAGCTTGACAGCCGGAGGATTCTACGAGCAGTACTTC
>TRBJ2-2|NA|TRBD2|TRBV7-2
CASSSFLAGGTGELFF
TGTGCCAGCAGCTCCTTTTTAGCGGGGGGCACCGGGGAGCTGTTTTTT
>TRBJ1-6|NA|TRBD1|TRBV6-4
CASSDTPQGMNSPLHF
TGTGCCAGCAGTGACACACCACAGGGGATGAATTCACCCCTCCACTTT
>TRBJ2-5|NA|TRBD1|TRBV27
CASSLWDRGETQYF
TGTGCCAGCAGTTTATGGGACAGGGGGGAGACCCAGTACTTC
>TRBJ2-5|NA|NA|TRBV5-1
CASSLPGVQETQYF
TGCGCCAGCAGCTTGCCAGGTGTCCAAGAGACCCAGTACTTC
>TRBJ2-5|NA|TRBD2|TRBV19
CASSTSGGEETQYF
TGTGCCAGTAGTACTAGCGGGGGGGAGGAGACCCAGTACTTC
>TRBJ1-2|NA|NA|TRBV7-2
CASSLAGFGNYGYTF
TGTGCCAGCAGCTTAGCAGGGTTCGGGAACTATGGCTACACCTTC
>TRBJ2-3|NA|NA|TRBV28
CASGGPTDTQYF
TGTGCCAGCGGGGGGCCAACAGATACGCAGTATTTT
>TRBJ2-1|NA|TRBD2|TRBV7-2
CASDPGGSNNEQFF
TGTGCCAGCGATCCGGGGGGATCCAACAATGAGCAGTTCTTC
>TRBJ1-3|NA|NA|TRBV25-1
CASSSQGFSGNTIYF
TGTGCCAGCAGTTCTCAGGGCTTCTCTGGAAACACCATATATTTT
>TRBJ1-4|NA|NA|TRBV6-1
CASSEPGPAGEKLFF
TGTGCCAGCAGTGAACCGGGGCCGGCGGGTGAAAAACTGTTTTTT
>TRBJ2-5|NA|NA|TRBV5-1
CASSRDGQETQYF
TGCGCCAGCAGCCGTGACGGACAAGAGACCCAGTACTTC
>TRBJ2-2|once|TRBD2|TRBV5-4
CASSLREGNTGELFF
TGTGCCAGCAGCTTGCGGGAGGGGAATACCGGGGAGCTGTTTTTT
>TRBJ2-1|NA|TRBD2|TRBV5-4
CASSPHSGSSSYNEQFF
TGTGCCAGCAGCCCTCATAGCGGGTCCAGCTCCTACAATGAGCAGTTCTTC
>TRBJ1-1|NA|NA|TRBV30
CAWSGTLTGEAFF
TGTGCCTGGAGTGGGACCTTAACTGGTGAAGCTTTCTTT